The rows below give T cell receptor beta chains drawn from one sample of a study of neurological immune-mediated disorders. MiXCR, run by TCRdb on the 5' RACE reads, gives a single entry per CDR3 protein. The sample includes over 25,000 distinct CDR3 sequences, around a quarter of them seen just once. The source material was CD4+ T cells from blood. These receptors were obtained from a man over 45 with HTLV-1-associated myelopathy (HAM/TSP). Each CDR3 is given with its conserved first and last residue. The D gene is left open where the match is weak. Clone size is stated in some rows and not others, as once, few, many or a class when expanded.

abundance,d_gene,j_gene,v_gene,CDR3aa,CDR3nt
many,TRBD2,TRBJ2-3,TRBV20-1,CSAPRGSGRPNTQYF,TGCAGTGCTCCCAGGGGCAGCGGGAGACCGAATACGCAGTATTTT
many,.,TRBJ1-1,TRBV20-1,CSAKERGPWGTEAFF,TGCAGTGCTAAGGAGAGGGGACCTTGGGGCACTGAAGCTTTCTTT
.,.,TRBJ2-1,TRBV20-1,CSALSHYNEQFF,TGCAGTGCCCTGTCCCACTACAATGAGCAGTTCTTC
once,.,TRBJ1-2,TRBV7-2,CASSFYICSARDRGEGGYTF,.
many,.,TRBJ2-5,TRBV27,CASSSTGLGAQYF,TGTGCCAGCAGTTCAACTGGACTTGGGGCCCAGTACTTC
many,TRBD2,TRBJ2-3,TRBV20-1,CSAPGGAGRTDTQYF,TGCAGTGCCCCGGGGGGGGCGGGACGCACAGATACGCAGTATTTT
many,.,TRBJ1-2,TRBV6-5,CASSARGARGYTF,TGTGCCAGCAGTGCCCGGGGGGCGCGCGGCTACACCTTC
many,.,TRBJ1-2,TRBV5-6,CASSPTEFNYGYTF,TGTGCCAGCAGCCCCACAGAGTTTAACTATGGCTACACCTTC
few,TRBD2,TRBJ2-3,TRBV5-6,CASSFLAGPTDTQYF,TGTGCCAGCAGCTTCTTAGCGGGGCCCACAGATACGCAGTATTTT
.,TRBD2,TRBJ2-3,TRBV5-4,CASSSRTSGADTQYF,TGTGCCAGCAGCTCCCGGACTAGCGGGGCGGATACGCAGTATTTT
many,TRBD2,TRBJ2-1,TRBV9,CASSPGGRPGNEQFF,TGTGCCAGCAGCCCCGGCGGGAGGCCCGGCAATGAGCAGTTCTTC
many,.,TRBJ2-5,TRBV20-1,CSARDQGGNQETQYF,TGCAGTGCTAGGGACCAGGGGGGGAACCAAGAGACCCAGTACTTC
many,.,TRBJ2-5,TRBV5-1,CASSLVGQRYQETQYF,TGCGCCAGCAGCTTGGTAGGACAGAGGTACCAAGAGACCCAGTACTTC
few,TRBD2,TRBJ2-3,TRBV20-1,CSAKRGGKDTQYF,TGCAGTGCTAAGCGGGGGGGAAAAGATACGCAGTATTTT
.,TRBD2,TRBJ2-7,TRBV6-5,CASLGGGSKEQYF,TGTGCCAGCCTCGGGGGAGGGAGTAAAGAGCAGTACTTC
many,.,TRBJ1-2,TRBV7-2,CASSRGLQAGNYGYTF,TGTGCCAGCAGCCGGGGGCTGCAGGCGGGGAACTATGGCTACACCTTC
many,.,TRBJ1-3,TRBV7-2,CASSPAGPAGGNTIYF,TGTGCCAGCAGCCCCGCAGGCCCGGCGGGTGGAAACACCATATATTTT
once,.,TRBJ1-6,TRBV28,CASSLRLGDNSPLHF,TGTGCCAGCAGTTTAAGGTTAGGGGATAATTCACCCCTCCACTTT
many,TRBD2,TRBJ2-7,TRBV5-5,CASSLAGEGRREQYF,TGTGCCAGCAGCTTGGCGGGGGAGGGGCGCCGAGAGCAGTACTTC